This T cell receptor beta chain was identified in a study of T cell changes during pregnancy in multiple sclerosis. Sequencing was performed with immunoSEQ multiplex PCR; in TCRdb, only in-frame clones are kept and a portion is missing. This table holds 30,000 to 40,000 clones, approximately 90% found once. Germline V CDR1 and CDR2: MGHRA, YSYEKL. V lost 5 bases to trimming and J lost 7 bases, with 18 bases between them. The CDR3 sequence is 15 residues long. The sequenced sample was CD4+ T cells from peripheral blood mononuclear cells, obtained after pregnancy. The chain joins TRBV4-1 to TRBJ2-4; D unresolved. The receptor was isolated from a female donor in good health, enrolled as a control in a pregnancy study. The CDR3 sequence is CASSSPTGSRNIQYF. In nucleotides, the CDR3 is TGCGCCAGCAGCTCGCCTACGGGTAGCCGGAACATTCAGTACTTC.